This T cell receptor (beta chain) was documented in a study of blood T cell repertoires in COVID-19. TCRdb keeps only in-frame clones here, not all; method: immunoSEQ multiplex PCR. The table shows roughly 250,000 clones, with around nine tenths occurring only once. Germline loops: CDR1 SGHTS, CDR2 YDEGEE. V was shortened by 0 bases and J by 0 bases, with 11 bases between the two germline ends. This CDR3 is built from 16 residues. The chain couples TRBV5-8 to TRBJ2-3; D gene unclear. Source material: peripheral blood. This TCR came from a middle-aged woman who had recovered from COVID-19. This CDR3 is CASSLAGGASTDTQYF. The CDR3 DNA sequence: TGTGCCAGCAGCTTGGCCGGTGGAGCTAGCACAGATACGCAGTATTTT.